The 29 T cell receptor beta chains below all came from one sample that was sequenced in a study of blood T cell repertoires in COVID-19. This table comes from immunoSEQ multiplex PCR, and its TCRdb copy is limited to in-frame clones, with some not included. The table lists 150,000 to 200,000 clones, 80% to 90% of them singletons. Source material: peripheral blood. Receptor source: a man in his forties or fifties with active or convalescent COVID-19.

The rearrangement joins TRBV14 to TRBJ1-2, with TRBD1 identical over 8 bases. CDR1 and CDR2 (germline): SGHDN, FVKESK. V shed 1 base, J shed 4 bases, and the junction held 8 bases outside the gene matches. The CDR3 is 16 residues long. The CDR3 DNA follows: TGTGCCAGCAGCCAAGCTGACAGGGGACGACTCTATGGCTACACCTTC. It translates to CASSQADRGRLYGYTF.

There are a few counts of this clone. The V and J genes are TRBV6-2 or TRBV6-3 and TRBJ2-7; the D gene is possibly TRBD1 (6 bases). The CDR3 is 13 residues long. Germline V gene sequence: CDR1 MNHEY, CDR2 SVGEGT. The V end lost 6 bases, the J end lost 1 base, and 10 bases lay between the germline ends. The CDR3 loop is CASSFRGSYEQYF. The CDR3 nucleotides read TGTGCCAGCAGCTTCAGGGGATCCTACGAGCAGTACTTC.

The chain joins TRBV11-2 to TRBJ2-7; TRBD1 is a possible D gene (5 bases). Germline CDR1 and CDR2: SGHAT and FQNNGV. The CDR3 loop spans 14 amino acids. V lost 5 bases to trimming and J lost 0 bases, with 11 bases between them. The CDR3 loop reads CASSAGHGSYEQYF. CDR3 nucleotides: TGTGCCAGCAGCGCTGGACACGGCTCCTACGAGCAGTACTTC. Using reference TRBV11-2 and TRBJ2-7 for the parts outside the CDR3, the full variable domain is EAGVAQSPRYKIIEKRQSVAFWCNPISGHATLYWYQQILGQGPKLLIQFQNNGVVDDSQLPKDRFSAERLKGVDSTLKIQPAKLEDSAVYLCASSAGHGSYEQYFGPGTRLTVT.

The chain uses TRBV5-5 and TRBJ1-1; a weak D match, TRBD1 (5 bases). The V end was cut by 0 bases, the J end by 5 bases, with 8 bases between. The CDR3 spans 13 residues. Germline lookup yields CDR1 SGHKS and CDR2 YYEKEE (reference sequence). CDR3 in amino acids: CASSLVGETEAFF. As DNA, the CDR3 is TGTGCCAGCAGCTTGGTAGGGGAAACTGAAGCTTTCTTT. Full variable domain (remainder filled in from reference TRBV5-5 and TRBJ1-1): DAGVTQSPTHLIKTRGQQVTLRCSPISGHKSVSWYQQVLGQGPQFIFQYYEKEERGRGNFPDRFSARQFPNYSSELNVNALLLGDSALYLCASSLVGETEAFFGQGTRLTVV.

This sequence joins TRBV7-3 and TRBJ2-1; 8 bases match TRBD1. CDR3 size: 19 residues. Germline loops: CDR1 SGHTA, CDR2 FQGTGA. J was trimmed by 3 bases and V by 5 bases; bases with no gene match: 18. CDR3 sequence reads: CASSGGPLSGQGRYNEQFF. Written as DNA, the CDR3 is TGTGCCAGCAGCGGCGGGCCTCTCAGTGGACAGGGCCGCTACAATGAGCAGTTCTTC.

The chain links TRBV19 to TRBJ2-3, with 8 bases matching TRBD1. Trimming took 5 bases from V and 0 from J; bases not matched to a gene: 4. The germline V gene encodes CDR1 LNHDA and CDR2 SQIVND (reference sequence). The CDR3 contains 15 residues. The CDR3 sequence: CASSLQGGSTDTQYF. DNA of the CDR3: TGTGCCAGTAGTCTACAGGGGGGAAGCACAGATACGCAGTATTTT.

About this clone itself: Other DNA sequences in the sample encode the same CDR3. The chain couples TRBV6-5 to TRBJ2-1; 10 bases line up with TRBD1. Per the germline V gene, CDR1 is MNHEY and CDR2 is SVGAGI. The CDR3 length is 14 residues. V trimming: 6 bases; J trimming: 5 bases; junction bases outside the gene matches: 4. CDR3 DNA sequence: TGTGCCAGCAGAAGACAGGGGGCCGACAATGAGCAGTTCTTC. Residues: CASRRQGADNEQFF.

This clone has just one count. The J gene is TRBJ2-2, the V gene TRBV5-4; 7 bases match TRBD1. This CDR3 is 15 amino acids long. From germline, CDR1 is SGHNT and CDR2 YYREEE (reference sequence). Trimming at V came to 3 bases and at J to 5 bases, leaving 7 bases not matched to a gene. Written as DNA, the CDR3 is TGTGCCAGCAGCTCGACAGGGAAGGGAACCGGGGAGCTGTTTTTT. As protein: CASSSTGKGTGELFF.

This clone was observed a single time. The chain couples TRBV30 to TRBJ1-6, with no clear D. Trimming pared 3 bases from V and 8 bases from J, leaving 11 bases between. CDR1 GTSNPN and CDR2 SVGIG come from the germline V gene (reference sequence). This CDR3 region has 13 residues. The CDR3 here is CAWSSANYSPLHF. In DNA, the CDR3 is TGTGCCTGGAGCAGTGCCAATTATTCACCCCTCCACTTT.

The gene calls are TRBV30 and TRBJ2-3, with D tentatively TRBD1 (6 bases). The CDR3 contains 16 residues. V lost 3 bases and J lost 4, with 20 bases in between. Germline V CDR1 and CDR2: GTSNPN, SVGIG (reference sequence). CDR3 protein: CAWRENQGLSSDTQYF. The CDR3 nucleotides are TGTGCCTGGAGGGAGAACCAGGGGTTGTCTTCAGATACGCAGTATTTT.

This chain uses TRBV7-3 with TRBJ2-7; TRBD1 might be the D (6 bases). Germline values: CDR1 SGHTA, CDR2 FQGTGA. The CDR3 has 15 amino acids. Trimming took 2 bases from V and 2 from J, leaving 13 bases between them. The CDR3 DNA reads as TGTGCCAGCAGCTTAGGGGCAGGGGTTACCTACGAGCAGTACTTC. Its protein is CASSLGAGVTYEQYF.

The V call is TRBV18, the J call TRBJ1-5, with 7 bases aligning to TRBD1. There are 14 residues in the CDR3. The germline CDR1 and CDR2 sequences are KGHSH and LQKENI. Unmatched junction bases numbered 6, after V lost 6 bases and J lost 4 bases. The CDR3 loop reads CASSSTGSNQPQHF. The DNA for the CDR3 is TGTGCCAGCTCCTCGACAGGGTCTAATCAGCCCCAGCATTTT.

The CDR3 reads CATSRDGRGLNIQYF. The CDR3 coding sequence is TGTGCCACCAGCAGAGATGGGCGGGGATTAAACATTCAGTACTTC. This sequence joins TRBV15 and TRBJ2-4; a possible D gene is TRBD2 (6 bases). CDR3 length equals 15 residues. The V gene lost 0 bases and the J gene lost 6 bases, with 12 bases spanning the gap. Germline V gene data show CDR1 as LNHNV and CDR2 as YYDKDF (reference sequence).

The chain couples TRBV3-1 (or the pseudogene TRBV3-2) to TRBJ2-2; TRBD1 agrees at 8 bases. The CDR3 has 14 amino acids. The V segment lost 5 bases and the J segment 7 bases; nucleotides outside the gene matches: 6. Germline CDR1 and CDR2: LGHDT and YNNKEL (reference sequence). CDR3 DNA: TGTGCCAGCAGCGTGGACAGGGTGATCGGGGAGCTGTTTTTT. Translated, it gives CASSVDRVIGELFF.

The CDR3 spells CASLGQRNTEAFF. The CDR3 DNA reads as TGTGCCAGCTTAGGACAGAGGAACACTGAAGCTTTCTTT. The genes are TRBV6-5 and TRBJ1-1, with D possibly being TRBD1 (6 bases). This CDR3 comprises 13 residues. Germline V lookup: CDR1 MNHEY, CDR2 SVGAGI. Trimming left V 8 bases short and J 1 base short, with 11 bases between.

The CDR3 DNA reads TGTGCCAGTAGTTCGCAGACAGGGGGAAGATATAATTCACCCCTCCACTTT. Translating gives CASSSQTGGRYNSPLHF. This sequence joins TRBV19 and TRBJ1-6; 9 bases are shared with TRBD1. The CDR3 covers 17 residues. Germline trimming cut 5 bases from V and 4 bases from J; bases unmatched to any gene: 9. Germline V gene data show CDR1 as LNHDA and CDR2 as SQIVND (reference sequence).

The chain has TRBV15 and TRBJ2-1, with D hard to call. The CDR3 is 16 residues long. The ends were cut back, 1 base at V and 0 bases at J, with 10 bases in the middle. In germline, CDR1 is LNHNV, CDR2 YYDKDF (reference sequence). This chain's CDR3 is CATSRGRHSSYNEQFF. CDR3 DNA sequence: TGTGCCACCAGCAGAGGCAGGCATAGCTCCTACAATGAGCAGTTCTTC.

The chain couples TRBV11-3 to TRBJ1-3, with D unclear. The CDR3 consists of 13 residues. V was trimmed by 4 bases and J by 2 bases, leaving 6 bases between them. Germline V gives CDR1 SGHNT, CDR2 YENEEA. In DNA form, the CDR3 reads TGTGCCAGCAGCTCGGGGACTGGAAACACCATATATTTT. As protein: CASSSGTGNTIYF.

V and J are TRBV19 and TRBJ2-3, with 7 bases matching TRBD2. The germline gives CDR1 LNHDA, CDR2 SQIVND (reference sequence). V shed 4 bases and J 2 bases; nucleotides not matched to a gene: 6. The CDR3 extends over 15 amino acids. CDR3 coding DNA: TGTGCCAGTAGTACGACTGGGGGGGTCACAGATACGCAGTATTTT. This codes for CASSTTGGVTDTQYF. Based on the CDR3 plus reference TRBV19 and TRBJ2-3, the full variable domain is DGGITQSPKYLFRKEGQNVTLSCEQNLNHDAMYWYRQDPGQGLRLIYYSQIVNDFQKGDIAEGYSVSREKKESFPLTVTSAQKNPTAFYLCASSTTGGVTDTQYFGPGTRLTVL.

The chain employs TRBV29-1 and TRBJ2-3; a weak D match, TRBD2 (6 bases). CDR3 length equals 14 residues. CDR1 SQVTM and CDR2 ANQGSEA come from the germline V gene. V was clipped by 4 bases and J by 6 bases, with 17 bases between them. The CDR3 sequence: CSVAVPGSGDTQYF. DNA for the CDR3: TGCAGCGTTGCGGTCCCCGGGAGCGGGGATACGCAGTATTTT.

The genes are TRBV10-3 and TRBJ2-1; 8 bases align to TRBD2. CDR3 length equals 15 residues. V lost 4 bases and J lost 5; bases outside the gene matches: 7. CDR1 and CDR2 from the germline V gene are ENHRY and SYGVKD. The CDR3 loop is CAISGGRGADNEQFF. For the CDR3, the DNA is TGTGCCATCAGTGGAGGGCGGGGGGCCGACAATGAGCAGTTCTTC.

The chain uses TRBV28 and TRBJ1-6; D may be TRBD1 (5 bases). Germline assignment: CDR1 MDHEN and CDR2 SYDVKM. Trimming removed 5 bases at V and 8 bases at J, with 7 bases between. The CDR3 extends over 12 amino acids. The CDR3 here is CASSGTDSPLHF. CDR3 coding DNA: TGTGCCAGCAGTGGGACTGATTCACCCCTCCACTTT.

The chain carries TRBV28 and TRBJ2-3, with D tentatively TRBD1 (6 bases). Trimming took off 6 bases at V and 4 bases at J, with 20 bases between the two ends. The CDR3 contains 16 residues. In germline, CDR1 is MDHEN, CDR2 SYDVKM. The CDR3 reads CASRAGAPLSADTQYF. CDR3 DNA sequence: TGTGCCAGCAGGGCAGGGGCGCCACTTTCGGCAGATACGCAGTATTTT.

The J gene is TRBJ2-3, the V gene TRBV19; TRBD2 matches at 8 bases. The CDR3 runs 15 residues. V lost 7 bases and J lost 6; bases outside the gene matches: 12. Germline assignment: CDR1 LNHDA and CDR2 SQIVND (reference sequence). CDR3 in amino acids: CASTPSRGGGDTQYF. For the CDR3, the DNA is TGTGCCAGTACCCCCTCCCGGGGGGGAGGTGATACGCAGTATTTT. Complete variable domain (other parts from reference TRBV19 and TRBJ2-3): DGGITQSPKYLFRKEGQNVTLSCEQNLNHDAMYWYRQDPGQGLRLIYYSQIVNDFQKGDIAEGYSVSREKKESFPLTVTSAQKNPTAFYLCASTPSRGGGDTQYFGPGTRLTVL.

V gene TRBV19 combines with J gene TRBJ1-2; 7 bases fit TRBD1. Germline assignment: CDR1 LNHDA and CDR2 SQIVND (reference sequence). The ends lost 3 bases at V and 8 bases at J; junction bases unmatched: 6. The CDR3 is made up of 13 amino acids. The CDR3 sequence: CASSMGQGEGYTF. CDR3 DNA: TGTGCCAGTAGTATGGGCCAGGGGGAAGGCTACACCTTC.

The chain uses TRBV6-1 and TRBJ1-6; TRBD1 matches at 8 bases. The CDR3 is made up of 14 amino acids. Germline trimming cut 2 bases from V and 9 bases from J; bases unmatched to any gene: 3. Per the germline V gene, CDR1 is MNHNS and CDR2 is SASEGT. CDR3 region: CASSESGGGSPLHF. For the CDR3, the DNA is TGTGCCAGCAGTGAATCAGGGGGCGGTTCACCCCTCCACTTT.

This clone showed up just a few times. CDR3 residues: CASSEELGANYGYTF. CDR3 in DNA: TGTGCCAGCAGTGAAGAGCTGGGAGCTAACTATGGCTACACCTTC. This chain links TRBV2 with TRBJ1-2; D uncertain. Germline CDR1 SNHLY, CDR2 FYNNEI. V dropped 1 base and J dropped 0 bases, with 9 bases sitting between them. The CDR3 sequence is 15 residues long.

The gene calls are TRBV4-3 and TRBJ1-3; D remains ambiguous. Per germline, CDR1 LGHNA and CDR2 YSLEER. V dropped 6 bases and J dropped 2 bases, with 11 bases sitting between them. The CDR3 is 14 amino acids. CDR3 in DNA: TGCGCCAGCAGTACGGGGTCCCCTGGAAACACCATATATTTT. It is translated as CASSTGSPGNTIYF.

The chain joins TRBV3-1 (or the pseudogene TRBV3-2) to TRBJ1-1; D uncertain. Germline CDR1 is LGHDT and CDR2 is YNNKEL (reference sequence). Between the trimmed V and J ends, which lost 5 bases and 1 base, there was a span of 8 bases. This CDR3 has 13 residues. The CDR3 protein is CASSLSGNTEAFF. For the CDR3, the DNA is TGTGCCAGCAGCTTGTCGGGGAACACTGAAGCTTTCTTT.